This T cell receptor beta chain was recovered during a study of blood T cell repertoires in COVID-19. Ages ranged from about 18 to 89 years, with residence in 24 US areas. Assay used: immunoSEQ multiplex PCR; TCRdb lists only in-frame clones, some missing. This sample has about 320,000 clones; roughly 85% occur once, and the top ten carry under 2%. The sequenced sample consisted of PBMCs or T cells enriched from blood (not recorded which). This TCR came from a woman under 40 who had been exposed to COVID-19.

CDR3 loop: CASSVEGGGAFF. The DNA for the CDR3 is TGTGCCAGCAGCGTAGAAGGGGGCGGAGCTTTCTTT. The J gene is TRBJ1-1, the V gene TRBV9, with 7 positions matching TRBD1. The germline gives CDR1 SGDLS, CDR2 YYNGEE. The CDR3 runs to 12 residues. The ends lost 0 bases at V and 10 bases at J; junction bases unmatched: 3.